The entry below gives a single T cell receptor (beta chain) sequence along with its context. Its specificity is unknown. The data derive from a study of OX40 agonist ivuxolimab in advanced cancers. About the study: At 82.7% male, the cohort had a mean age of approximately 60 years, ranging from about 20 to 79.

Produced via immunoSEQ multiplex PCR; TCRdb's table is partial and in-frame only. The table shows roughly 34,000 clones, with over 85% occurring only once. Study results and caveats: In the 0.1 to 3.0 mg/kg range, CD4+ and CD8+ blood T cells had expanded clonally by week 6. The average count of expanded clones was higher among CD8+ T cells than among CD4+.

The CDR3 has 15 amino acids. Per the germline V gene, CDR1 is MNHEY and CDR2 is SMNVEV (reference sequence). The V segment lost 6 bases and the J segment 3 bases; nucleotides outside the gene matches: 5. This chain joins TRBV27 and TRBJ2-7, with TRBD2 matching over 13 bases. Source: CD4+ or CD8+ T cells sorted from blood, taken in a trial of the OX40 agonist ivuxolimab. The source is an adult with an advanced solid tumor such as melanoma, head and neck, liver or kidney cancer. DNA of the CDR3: TGTGCCAGCAGCCCCGGGACTAGCGGGGTCTACGAGCAGTACTTC. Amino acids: CASSPGTSGVYEQYF.